Presented here are 25 T cell receptor beta chains from one specimen sequenced in a study of shared clonotypes between healthy human individuals. Clones were sequenced by immunoSEQ multiplex PCR, and TCRdb holds only the in-frame ones, with some missing. Of 950,000 to 1,300,000 clones in the sample, around 74% are singletons; the top ten hold 1.2% to 1.5%. The sequencing input was memory CD4+ T cells sorted from blood. Documented subset: CD45RA-negative fraction. These receptors all come from a man aged 18 to 30 in good health.

The chain recombines TRBV19 with TRBJ1-4, with D unresolved. The CDR3 is 14 residues long. V was shortened by 7 bases and J by 0 bases, with 9 bases between the two germline ends. Germline V gene data show CDR1 as LNHDA and CDR2 as SQIVND (reference sequence). The chain's CDR3 is CASMHSATNEKLFF. CDR3 coding DNA: TGTGCCAGTATGCACTCTGCAACTAATGAAAAACTGTTTTTT.

The V gene is TRBV6-4, the J gene TRBJ2-2; no clear D gene. The V and J ends lost 4 bases and 6 bases respectively, with 12 bases between them. CDR1 and CDR2 from the germline V gene are MRHNA and SNTAGT. The CDR3 totals 14 residues. In nucleotides, the CDR3 is TGTGCCAGCAGTGTAAATGAACGTCCCGGGGAGCTGTTTTTT. Residues: CASSVNERPGELFF.

The gene calls are TRBV4-3 and TRBJ1-6; D unresolved. Germline V gives CDR1 LGHNA, CDR2 YSLEER. Trimming left V 2 bases short and J 7 bases short, with 6 bases between. This CDR3 spans 13 amino acids. CDR3 sequence: CASSQIANSPLHF. The CDR3 DNA reads TGCGCCAGCAGCCAAATAGCAAATTCACCCCTCCACTTT.

This clone was detected only a few times. The rearrangement uses TRBV19 and TRBJ1-2, with TRBD1 as a possible D gene (5 bases). Trimming stripped 9 bases from V and 4 bases from J, with 18 bases between. The CDR3 is made up of 14 amino acids. Germline loops: CDR1 LNHDA, CDR2 SQIVND (reference sequence). The CDR3 nucleotides are TGTGCCAGCCATTCGGGGCAGGCTGCCTATGGCTACACCTTC. Its translation: CASHSGQAAYGYTF.

For the CDR3, the DNA is TGTGCCAGCACCCCGAAGGAAAACACTGAAGCTTTCTTT. This sequence encodes CASTPKENTEAFF. This rearrangement joins TRBV7-2 to TRBJ1-1; D is undetermined. The CDR3 is made up of 13 amino acids. Germline values: CDR1 SGHTA, CDR2 FQGNSA. V gave up 7 bases and J gave up 2 bases, with 11 bases separating them.

V gene TRBV10-2 combines with J gene TRBJ2-3, with TRBD2 identical over 9 bases. The CDR3 covers 15 residues. Germline values: CDR1 WSHSY, CDR2 SAAADI. With 4 bases clipped from V and 2 bases from J, the junction kept 4 bases outside the gene matches. The CDR3 is CASSGLAGLTDTQYF. In DNA, the CDR3 is TGCGCCAGCAGTGGCCTAGCGGGACTCACAGATACGCAGTATTTT.

The chain links TRBV7-2 to TRBJ2-5, with 9 bases that match TRBD2. CDR1 and CDR2 from the germline V gene are SGHTA and FQGNSA. CDR3 length: 15 residues. J lost 5 bases, V lost 5 bases, and 9 bases had no gene match. The CDR3 coding sequence is TGTGCCAGCAGCGTCCGCGGGACTAGCATCGAGACCCAGTACTTC. Residues: CASSVRGTSIETQYF.

This chain joins TRBV6-1 and TRBJ2-5; 8 bases agree with TRBD2. Germline V gives CDR1 MNHNS, CDR2 SASEGT. Trimming cost V 7 bases and J 5 bases; bases outside gene matches: 9. The length of the CDR3 is 14 residues. CDR3 nucleotides: TGTGCCAGCAATCTGCTAGCGGGCCGGGAGACCCAGTACTTC. Translated: CASNLLAGRETQYF.

The chain has TRBV6-5 and TRBJ2-1, with 8 bases identical to TRBD2. The CDR3 runs to 14 residues. Trimming took 6 bases from V and 6 from J; bases not matched to a gene: 7. From germline, CDR1 is MNHEY and CDR2 SVGAGI. The DNA of the CDR3 is TGTGCCAGCAGACATACTAGCGGAGGCAATGAGCAGTTCTTC. Translation gives CASRHTSGGNEQFF.

The rearrangement uses TRBV18 and TRBJ1-2; no reliable D call. The CDR3 has 12 amino acids. Trimming cost V 3 bases and J 8 bases, with 10 bases left between them. Germline lookup yields CDR1 KGHSH and CDR2 LQKENI. CDR3 sequence (DNA): TGTGCCAGCTCACCTCAAGACTTGGGCTACACCTTC. Protein: CASSPQDLGYTF.

Of note for this clone: Other DNA sequences in the sample encode the same CDR3. V is TRBV5-1 and J is TRBJ2-7, with 10 bases aligning to TRBD1. Trimming at V came to 7 bases and at J to 7 bases, leaving 5 bases not matched to a gene. CDR1 and CDR2 (germline): SGHRS, YFSETQ. The CDR3 length is 12 residues. CDR3 DNA: TGCGCCAGCTCCGGACAGGGGGGTGAGCAGTACTTC. Encoded protein: CASSGQGGEQYF.

This clone was observed once. The chain recombines TRBV6-5 with TRBJ1-2; 7 bases agree with TRBD1. Germline V gene sequence: CDR1 MNHEY, CDR2 SVGAGI. CDR3 length: 15 residues. V was clipped by 7 bases and J by 4 bases; unmatched bases: 12. This chain's CDR3 is CASTPLGTAIYGYTF. CDR3 nucleotide sequence: TGTGCCAGCACCCCCCTGGGGACAGCCATCTATGGCTACACCTTC.

This chain connects TRBV4-1 to TRBJ2-7, with TRBD2 identical over 13 bases. This CDR3 is 17 amino acids long. Germline assignment: CDR1 MGHRA and CDR2 YSYEKL. J gave up 0 bases and V 3 bases, and 5 bases lay outside the gene matches. The CDR3 sequence is CASSHPGTSGNSYEQYF. CDR3 DNA: TGCGCCAGCAGCCATCCTGGGACTAGCGGGAACTCCTACGAGCAGTACTTC.

As to this clone: Given a much more abundant clone one base away, this may be a read error. This rearrangement joins TRBV6-4 to TRBJ2-7; D gene uncertain. V lost 7 bases and J 3 bases, leaving 4 bases between the germline ends. The CDR3 has 10 residues. CDR1 MRHNA and CDR2 SNTAGT come from the germline V gene. The CDR3 sequence is CASNHYEQYF. The CDR3 DNA reads TGTGCCAGCAACCACTACGAGCAGTACTTC.

The V and J genes are TRBV10-3 and TRBJ2-3; D is unresolved. Trimming took 10 bases from V and 2 from J, leaving 10 bases between them. CDR1 ENHRY and CDR2 SYGVKD come from the germline V gene. The CDR3 has 12 amino acids. This CDR3 reads CATTDSTDTQYF. Here the CDR3 DNA reads TGTGCCACAACTGACTCCACAGATACGCAGTATTTT.

The J gene is TRBJ2-2, the V gene TRBV10-2; 8 bases map to TRBD2. Losses at the gene ends were 8 bases for V and 6 bases for J; bases not matched to a gene: 5. CDR3 size: 13 residues. CDR1 and CDR2 (germline): WSHSY, SAAADI. For the CDR3, the DNA is TGCGCCAGCCGCAGGACTAGCCCCGGGGAGCTGTTTTTT. This codes for CASRRTSPGELFF.

Written as DNA, the CDR3 is TGTGCCAGCAAGGCTCCTCAACGGGGTGAGCAGTTCTTC. Translating it yields CASKAPQRGEQFF. The V call is TRBV6-6, the J call TRBJ2-1; TRBD2 is a possible D gene (5 bases). The germline V and J ends were trimmed by 7 bases and 9 bases, with 16 bases remaining between them. CDR3 size: 13 residues. Germline CDR1 reads MNHNY; CDR2 reads SVGAGI (reference sequence).

The chain recombines TRBV5-6 with TRBJ2-6, with unresolved D. Germline V lookup: CDR1 SGHDT, CDR2 YYEEEE. This CDR3 is built from 16 residues. Between the trimmed V and J ends, which lost 2 bases and 6 bases, there was a span of 15 bases. The chain's CDR3 is CASSFGWELSANVLTF. In DNA form, the CDR3 reads TGTGCCAGCAGCTTCGGGTGGGAATTATCGGCCAACGTCCTGACTTTC.

This clone was counted a few times. This rearrangement joins TRBV10-1 to TRBJ2-1; a weak D match, TRBD2 (6 bases). Per germline, CDR1 WNHNN and CDR2 SYGVQD (reference sequence). The CDR3 is 15 amino acids. V dropped 0 bases and J dropped 2 bases, with 8 bases sitting between them. CDR3 nucleotide sequence: TGCGCCAGCAGTGAGTCGGAGGGGACCTACAATGAGCAGTTCTTC. Translated, it gives CASSESEGTYNEQFF.

This clone has more than one count but fewer than ten. The chain uses TRBV30 and TRBJ1-1, with D possibly being TRBD1 (6 bases). Germline CDR1 reads GTSNPN; CDR2 reads SVGIG (reference sequence). V was pared by 0 bases and J by 7 bases, with 12 bases between. The CDR3 length is 13 residues. The CDR3 sequence is CAWSVQGALEAFF. The CDR3 DNA sequence: TGTGCCTGGAGTGTACAGGGAGCCCTTGAAGCTTTCTTT.

This clone was seen more than once but under ten times. Other DNA sequences in the sample encode the same CDR3. V usage is TRBV5-1 and J usage is TRBJ2-7, with a weak D call TRBD2 (6 bases). Trimming pared 3 bases from V and 0 bases from J, leaving 7 bases between. The germline CDR1 and CDR2 sequences are SGHRS and YFSETQ. This CDR3 contains 13 residues. CDR3 coding DNA: TGCGCCAGCAGCTCCGGGAGCTCCTACGAGCAGTACTTC. Its translation is CASSSGSSYEQYF.

The chain couples TRBV11-2 to TRBJ1-4; no definite D call. Germline V gene data show CDR1 as SGHAT and CDR2 as FQNNGV. The CDR3 extends over 14 amino acids. V lost 1 base and J lost 7, with 10 bases in between. CDR3 protein: CASSLGNGGEKLFF. DNA for the CDR3: TGTGCCAGCAGCTTAGGAAATGGCGGTGAAAAACTGTTTTTT.

This clone appeared a few times. This rearrangement joins TRBV27 to TRBJ1-6; 8 bases map to TRBD1. Germline V gene sequence: CDR1 MNHEY, CDR2 SMNVEV (reference sequence). CDR3 length: 17 residues. V dropped 0 bases and J dropped 7; count of bases not matched to a gene: 8. CDR3 residues: CASSLSAQGARNSPLHF. CDR3 coding DNA: TGTGCCAGCAGTTTATCGGCCCAGGGGGCTCGGAATTCACCCCTCCACTTT.

The CDR3 DNA follows: TGCGCCAGCAGCTTGGCGATCTTGGGTGGTACGCAGTATTTT. Protein: CASSLAILGGTQYF. This chain links TRBV5-1 with TRBJ2-3; no definite D call. V was shortened by 0 bases and J by 8 bases, with 13 bases between the two germline ends. The germline V gene has CDR1 SGHRS and CDR2 YFSETQ. CDR3 length: 14 amino acids.

The chain couples TRBV7-9 to TRBJ2-7; 8 nucleotides line up with TRBD1. V lost 6 bases and J lost 2; bases outside the gene matches: 12. Germline-derived CDR1 and CDR2 are SEHNR and FQNEAQ (reference sequence). This CDR3 spans 16 amino acids. Written as DNA, the CDR3 is TGTGCCAGCAGGGGAGAAGGGACAGGTCCGACCTACGAGCAGTACTTC. This gives the protein CASRGEGTGPTYEQYF.